A single sample is the source of the 20 T cell receptor beta chains below, sequenced in a study of early T cells in non-severe SARS-CoV-2 infection. TCRdb reanalysed the 5' RACE reads using MiXCR and keeps one entry per CDR3 protein. The repertoire includes about 90,000 distinct CDR3 sequences, approximately 12% of them detected once, and 3.5% to 5% sits in the top ten. The specimen was whole blood, collected at baseline. Every receptor here comes from an adult who was a healthcare worker with PCR-confirmed SARS-CoV-2 infection or an uninfected control (not recorded which).

This clonotype has at least ten counts. The gene calls are TRBV11-2 and TRBJ2-1; D not resolved. Germline loops: CDR1 SGHAT, CDR2 FQNNGV. Trimming took 3 bases from V and 9 from J, leaving 12 bases between them. This CDR3 is 13 amino acids long. The CDR3 coding sequence is TGTGCCAGCAGCTTGATGATGCGGAGTGAGCAGTTCTTC. It translates to CASSLMMRSEQFF.

V gene TRBV10-3 combines with J gene TRBJ2-3; tentatively, D is TRBD2 (5 bases). Trimming shortened V by 7 bases and J by 5 bases, and 10 bases separated the two germline ends. CDR3 length: 12 residues. Germline values: CDR1 ENHRY, CDR2 SYGVKD. As DNA, the CDR3 is TGTGCCATCATCGGGAATGAAGATACGCAGTATTTT. Translating gives CAIIGNEDTQYF.

This clonotype was picked up many times. The chain uses TRBV6-2 or TRBV6-3 and TRBJ1-5; D is unclear. The length of the CDR3 is 14 residues. Germline V lookup: CDR1 MNHEY, CDR2 SVGEGT. Trimming stripped 10 bases from V and 3 bases from J, with 16 bases between. CDR3 nucleotides: TGTGCCACCTCCCCCCGGCAGATCAATCAGCCCCAGCATTTT. Encoded protein: CATSPRQINQPQHF.

This clonotype was detected only a few times. Relative to the germline gene, one junction end is altered; a read error may explain this. The chain recombines TRBV12-3 or TRBV12-4 with TRBJ2-1; TRBD1 agrees at 9 bases. This CDR3 is 13 amino acids long. The CDR3 sequence is CVSSPGQGYEQFF. CDR3 DNA: TGTGTCAGCAGTCCGGGACAGGGTTATGAGCAGTTCTTC.

This clonotype was recorded a few times. The gene calls are TRBV5-1 and TRBJ2-1; D perhaps matches TRBD1 (5 bases). V gave up 0 bases and J gave up 3 bases, with 10 bases separating them. This CDR3 spans 15 amino acids. Germline V gene lookup returns CDR1 SGHRS and CDR2 YFSETQ. CDR3 protein: CASSLAGFLYNEQFF. Written as DNA, the CDR3 is TGCGCCAGCAGCTTGGCAGGGTTTCTCTACAATGAGCAGTTCTTC.

The table lists this clonotype with many counts. The rearrangement links TRBV12-3 or TRBV12-4 to TRBJ1-5; 7 bases are a match to TRBD1. This CDR3 contains 16 residues. V lost 6 bases and J lost 4; bases outside the gene matches: 12. This CDR3 is CASSTLQGSWNQPQHF. CDR3 in DNA: TGTGCCAGCAGCACGCTACAGGGGAGCTGGAATCAGCCCCAGCATTTT.

This clonotype occurred many times. The chain joins TRBV21-1 to TRBJ1-6; the table names TRBD1, a call not compared with the DNA. TRBV21-1 is labeled a pseudogene. CDR3 length: 18 amino acids. The CDR3 protein is CASSVTGLLTQNDSPLHF. CDR3 bases: TGTGCCAGCAGCGTAACCGGGCTCCTCACCCAAAATGATTCACCCCTCCACTTT.

This clonotype was detected many times. The chain recombines TRBV27 with TRBJ1-2, with 8 bases aligning to TRBD1. This CDR3 spans 17 amino acids. Germline loops: CDR1 MNHEY, CDR2 SMNVEV (reference sequence). V dropped 3 bases and J dropped 4; count of bases not matched to a gene: 13. DNA for the CDR3: TGTGCCAGCAGTTTCCTCAGCCACGGGGACAGGCCCTATGGCTACACCTTC. Translated, it gives CASSFLSHGDRPYGYTF.

The CDR3 loop is CASSPNSGNTIYF. The DNA of the CDR3 is TGTGCCAGCAGCCCCAACTCTGGAAACACCATATATTTT. The V gene is TRBV5-4, the J gene TRBJ1-3; no clear D gene. Trimming shortened V by 4 bases and J by 0 bases, and 5 bases separated the two germline ends. CDR3 length: 13 residues. CDR1 and CDR2 (germline): SGHNT, YYREEE (reference sequence).

This clonotype was seen only a few times. This chain joins TRBV24-1 and TRBJ2-1; 12 bases map to TRBD2. From germline, CDR1 is KGHDR and CDR2 SFDVKD. V lost 1 base, J lost 9 bases, and 6 bases stayed unmatched. CDR3 size: 16 residues. CDR3 in DNA: TGTGCCACCAGTGATTTTTCGACTAGCGGGAGACTTGAGCAGTTCTTC. The encoded protein is CATSDFSTSGRLEQFF.

This clonotype appeared a few times. The rearrangement joins TRBV7-8 to TRBJ2-1; 9 bases fit TRBD2. Per germline, CDR1 SGHVS and CDR2 FQNEAQ. The CDR3 length is 17 residues. V trimming: 3 bases; J trimming: 2 bases; junction bases outside the gene matches: 8. CDR3 loop: CASSFEAGGVAYNEQFF. For the CDR3, the DNA is TGTGCCAGCAGCTTTGAAGCGGGAGGTGTAGCCTACAATGAGCAGTTCTTC.

This sequence joins TRBV4-1 and TRBJ1-1; 8 bases agree with TRBD1. Trimming removed 3 bases from V and 5 bases from J; junction bases left unmatched: 8. This CDR3 spans 15 amino acids. Germline V lookup: CDR1 MGHRA, CDR2 YSYEKL. Written as DNA, the CDR3 is TGCGCCAGCAGCCATGTGGGACAGGTAATTACTGAAGCTTTCTTT. Its translation is CASSHVGQVITEAFF.

This clonotype has a handful of counts. V usage is TRBV28 and J usage is TRBJ2-4; TRBD2 is a possible D gene (6 bases). This CDR3 comprises 15 residues. Trimming took 4 bases from V and 1 from J, leaving 11 bases between them. Germline values: CDR1 MDHEN, CDR2 SYDVKM. CDR3 in DNA: TGTGCCAGCAGTTCCTTGCGGGATGCCAAAAACATTCAGTACTTC. Translating gives CASSSLRDAKNIQYF.

The chain couples TRBV28 to TRBJ1-1; D gene uncertain. This CDR3 is built from 14 residues. The ends were cut back, 2 bases at V and 0 bases at J, with 7 bases in the middle. Germline V CDR1 and CDR2: MDHEN, SYDVKM. DNA for the CDR3: TGTGCCAGCAGTTTAATATTATTGAACACTGAAGCTTTCTTT. Translating it yields CASSLILLNTEAFF. The full variable domain, with the rest looked up from reference TRBV28 and TRBJ1-1, is DVKVTQSSRYLVKRTGEKVFLECVQDMDHENMFWYRQDPGLGLRLIYFSYDVKMKEKGDIPEGYSVSREKKERFSLILESASTNQTSMYLCASSLILLNTEAFFGQGTRLTVV.

Ten or more counts support this clonotype. The chain joins TRBV29-1 to TRBJ2-1; 7 positions match TRBD2. The CDR3 is made up of 13 amino acids. Per germline, CDR1 SQVTM and CDR2 ANQGSEA. The V gene end was trimmed by 4 bases and the J gene end by 7 bases; junction bases not matched to a gene: 7. The CDR3: CSVVLGGRNEQFF. CDR3 bases: TGCAGCGTTGTTCTGGGGGGGAGGAATGAGCAGTTCTTC.

The chain employs TRBV29-1 and TRBJ2-7, with D tentatively TRBD1 (5 bases). Germline assignment: CDR1 SQVTM and CDR2 ANQGSEA. V was trimmed by 7 bases and J by 2 bases, leaving 12 bases between them. The CDR3 has 12 residues. The CDR3 nucleotides read TGCAGCGCCAGGGCACACACCTACGAGCAGTACTTC. Its translation is CSARAHTYEQYF.

There are many counts of this clonotype. The chain employs TRBV29-1 and TRBJ2-1, with TRBD2 matching 11 bases. Germline assignment: CDR1 SQVTM and CDR2 ANQGSEA. The length of the CDR3 is 15 residues. V shed 3 bases and J 5 bases; nucleotides not matched to a gene: 6. Here the CDR3 reads CSVDRGTSGNNEQFF. The CDR3 region has the DNA TGCAGCGTTGATCGGGGGACTAGCGGCAACAATGAGCAGTTCTTC.

This clonotype was seen more than once but under ten times. The J gene is TRBJ2-1, the V gene TRBV20-1; 7 bases are a match to TRBD2. Germline lookup yields CDR1 DFQATT and CDR2 SNEGSKA (reference sequence). This CDR3 has 15 residues. The trim removed 4 bases at V and 1 base at J, leaving 7 bases unmatched. CDR3 nucleotides: TGCAGTGCTACTCGGGAGGCCACATCCTACAATGAGCAGTTCTTC. Amino acid sequence: CSATREATSYNEQFF.

The sample holds a few counts of this clonotype. CDR3 residues: CSVAPGGGRTDTQYF. The CDR3, as DNA: TGCAGCGTGGCACCAGGGGGGGGTCGCACAGATACGCAGTATTTT. The chain has TRBV29-1 and TRBJ2-3, with D possibly called TRBD1 or TRBD2 (7 bases each). The CDR3 totals 15 residues. CDR1 is SQVTM, CDR2 ANQGSEA, per germline. Trimming removed 6 bases from V and 1 base from J, with 17 bases in between.

The chain uses TRBV29-1 and TRBJ1-1; TRBD1 matches 8 bases. The CDR3 runs 13 residues. CDR1 is SQVTM and CDR2 is ANQGSEA in the germline V gene. V was clipped by 5 bases and J by 0 bases; unmatched bases: 2. CDR3 residues: CSVSQGVNTEAFF. CDR3 in DNA: TGCAGCGTTTCACAGGGGGTGAACACTGAAGCTTTCTTT.